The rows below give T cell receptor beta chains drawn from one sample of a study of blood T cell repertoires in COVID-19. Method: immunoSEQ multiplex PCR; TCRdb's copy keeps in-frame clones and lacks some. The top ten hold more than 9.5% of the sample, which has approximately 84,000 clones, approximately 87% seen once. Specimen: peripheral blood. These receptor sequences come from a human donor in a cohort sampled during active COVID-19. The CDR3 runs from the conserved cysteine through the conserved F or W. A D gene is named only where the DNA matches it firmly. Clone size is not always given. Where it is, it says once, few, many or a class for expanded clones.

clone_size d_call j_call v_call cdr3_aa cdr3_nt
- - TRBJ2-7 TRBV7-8 CASSLRTATYF TGTGCCAGCAGCCTCCGGACAGCGACGTACTTC
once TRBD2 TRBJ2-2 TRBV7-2 CASSKRMASGGTGELFF TGTGCCAGCTCTAAAAGGATGGCTAGCGGGGGGACCGGGGAGCTGTTTTTT
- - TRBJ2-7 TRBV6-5 CASSYSAGRSYEQYF TGTGCCAGCAGTTACAGCGCAGGGAGGTCCTACGAGCAGTACTTC
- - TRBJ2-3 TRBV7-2 CASSREGTDTQYF TGTGCCAGCAGCCGCGAGGGCACAGATACGCAGTATTTT
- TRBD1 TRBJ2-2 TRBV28 CASRPTGTGGTGELFF TGTGCCAGCAGACCGACGGGGACAGGGGGGACCGGGGAGCTGTTTTTT
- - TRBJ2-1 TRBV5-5 CASSLAPAGVSEQFF TGTGCCAGCAGCTTGGCCCCCGCAGGGGTGAGTGAGCAGTTCTTC
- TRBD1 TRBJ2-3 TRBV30 CAWRAPGQGTDTQYF TGTGCCTGGAGGGCTCCGGGACAGGGCACAGATACGCAGTATTTT
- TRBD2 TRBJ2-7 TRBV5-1 CASSSGTSGSNEQYF TGCGCCAGCAGCTCCGGGACTAGCGGGAGTAACGAGCAGTACTTC
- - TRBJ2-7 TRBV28 CASSLSRPYEQYF TGTGCCAGCAGTTTATCCAGGCCCTACGAGCAGTACTTC
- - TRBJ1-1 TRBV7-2 CASNTGRDFYTEAFF TGTGCCAGCAACACGGGAAGGGACTTTTACACTGAAGCTTTCTTT
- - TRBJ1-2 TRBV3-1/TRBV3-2 CASSQMSGGIGGYTF TGTGCCAGCAGCCAGATGTCGGGAGGGATCGGGGGCTACACCTTC
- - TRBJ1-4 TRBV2 CASSAVEKLFF TGTGCCAGCAGTGCAGTCGAAAAACTGTTTTTT
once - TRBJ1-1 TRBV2 CASSPKTGMNTEAFF TGTGCCAGCAGCCCTAAAACAGGGATGAACACTGAAGCTTTCTTT
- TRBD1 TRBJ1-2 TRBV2 CASIPQTGVYGYTF TGTGCCAGCATCCCTCAGACAGGGGTCTATGGCTACACCTTC
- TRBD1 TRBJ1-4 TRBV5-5 CASSLAPGQPNEKLFF TGTGCCAGCAGCTTGGCACCGGGACAGCCTAATGAAAAACTGTTTTTT
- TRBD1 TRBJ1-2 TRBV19 CASSTLGQGALGYTF TGTGCCAGTAGTACCCTAGGACAGGGGGCGTTAGGCTACACCTTC
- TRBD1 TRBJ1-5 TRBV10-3 CAISRQGDQPQHF TGTGCCATCAGTCGACAGGGGGATCAGCCCCAGCATTTT